Presented here are 13 T cell receptor beta chains from one specimen sequenced in a study of identical twins. Using its own MiXCR run on the 5' RACE reads, TCRdb lists one record per CDR3 protein. The sample records about 240,000 distinct CDR3 sequences, about 13% being singletons. This sample was also put to use in a study of yellow fever vaccine responses in identical twins.

The sequenced sample was memory (CD45RO+) T cells sorted from blood. These receptors originate from a woman between 18 and 29 years old in good health.

This chain links TRBV12-3 or TRBV12-4 with TRBJ2-5; D possibly matches TRBD1 or TRBD2 (5 bases each). Trimming removed 3 bases from V and 7 bases from J, with 21 bases in between. The CDR3 loop spans 16 amino acids. This CDR3 is CASSFRGSGTTPTQYF. DNA for the CDR3: TGTGCCAGCAGTTTTAGGGGTTCCGGGACCACTCCGACCCAGTACTTC.

Ten or more counts support this clonotype. The chain carries TRBV5-1 and TRBJ1-1, with unresolved D. Germline V CDR1 and CDR2: SGHRS, YFSETQ. Deletions cut 3 bases from V and 3 bases from J, with 9 bases between. The CDR3 has 13 amino acids. The CDR3 region is CASSSRVDTEAFF. The CDR3 DNA follows: TGCGCCAGCAGCTCAAGGGTTGACACTGAAGCTTTCTTT.

The chain carries TRBV6-2 or TRBV6-3 and TRBJ2-2, with 12 positions matching TRBD2. Germline V CDR1 and CDR2: MNHEY, SVGEGT. This CDR3 comprises 15 residues. J lost 6 bases, V lost 6 bases, and 5 bases had no gene match. In nucleotides, the CDR3 is TGTGCCAGCAGCAGGACTAGCGGGACCGCCGGGGAGCTGTTTTTT. It translates to CASSRTSGTAGELFF.

The sample holds a few counts of this clonotype. The J gene is TRBJ1-5, the V gene TRBV30, with 9 bases identical to TRBD1. The CDR3 runs to 13 residues. V was pared by 2 bases and J by 10 bases, with 6 bases of the junction left unmatched. Germline CDR1 GTSNPN, CDR2 SVGIG (reference sequence). The DNA for the CDR3 is TGTGCCTGGAGTTCGGGACAGGGCCATCCCCAGCATTTT. As protein: CAWSSGQGHPQHF.

V is TRBV6-2 or TRBV6-3 and J is TRBJ2-7; no firm D call. The CDR3 is made up of 16 amino acids. Trimming left V 5 bases short and J 0 bases short, with 17 bases between. CDR1 MNHEY and CDR2 SVGEGT come from the germline V gene. The CDR3 is CASSRIQGMSSYEQYF. For the CDR3, the DNA is TGTGCCAGCAGTCGCATACAAGGAATGAGCTCCTACGAGCAGTACTTC.

This clonotype has more than one count but fewer than ten. This chain connects TRBV4-3 to TRBJ2-7; 8 nucleotides align to TRBD1. Per the germline V gene, CDR1 is LGHNA and CDR2 is YSLEER. The CDR3 spans 16 residues. J was trimmed by 6 bases and V by 0 bases; bases with no gene match: 10. The CDR3 DNA follows: TGCGCCAGCAGCCAAGAATTGAGACAGGGGCTTTTCGAGCAGTACTTC. Translated, it gives CASSQELRQGLFEQYF.

V usage is TRBV5-6 and J usage is TRBJ2-7; D might be TRBD1 or TRBD2, each matching 5 bases. Deletions cut 4 bases from V and 3 bases from J, with 14 bases between. Germline CDR1 and CDR2: SGHDT and YYEEEE. There are 14 residues in the CDR3. For the CDR3, the DNA is TGTGCCAGCAGCCCCCTAGGGACGGACTACGAGCAGTACTTC. Translating it yields CASSPLGTDYEQYF.

This clonotype appeared many times. This chain uses TRBV29-1 with TRBJ2-7; D not resolved. The CDR3 extends over 13 amino acids. From germline, CDR1 is SQVTM and CDR2 ANQGSEA. V was trimmed by 4 bases and J by 4 bases, leaving 14 bases between them. The CDR3 DNA reads as TGCAGCGTTGCGGCCAGGCGAGGATACGAGCAGTACTTC. Translation: CSVAARRGYEQYF.

The rearrangement uses TRBV7-8 and TRBJ2-7; 7 bases agree with TRBD1. The CDR3 is 18 amino acids. Germline values: CDR1 SGHVS, CDR2 FQNEAQ. The V and J ends lost 0 bases and 4 bases, in that order; junction bases with no gene match: 15. CDR3 protein: CASSLASRLGQRSYEQYF. CDR3 nucleotides: TGTGCCAGCAGCTTAGCGTCTCGTTTGGGACAGCGCTCTTACGAGCAGTACTTC.

V is TRBV5-1 and J is TRBJ2-7; no clear D. Trimming stripped 6 bases from V and 1 base from J, with 14 bases between. CDR1 and CDR2 (germline): SGHRS, YFSETQ. The CDR3 extends over 14 amino acids. The chain's CDR3 is CASTPLPGSYEQYF. The DNA for the CDR3 is TGCGCCAGCACCCCTCTCCCCGGTTCCTACGAGCAGTACTTC.

The V call is TRBV19, the J call TRBJ1-5, with D unresolved. The germline V gene has CDR1 LNHDA and CDR2 SQIVND (reference sequence). The ends were cut back, 3 bases at V and 7 bases at J, with 10 bases in the middle. The CDR3 is made up of 13 amino acids. The DNA of the CDR3 is TGTGCCAGTAGTATTGGGGTAGAGCAGCCCCAGCATTTT. Its translation is CASSIGVEQPQHF.

This clonotype has more than one count but fewer than ten. The chain carries TRBV5-1 and TRBJ2-7; TRBD2 matches at 10 bases. Trimming at V came to 2 bases and at J to 2 bases, leaving 13 bases not matched to a gene. Germline CDR1 SGHRS, CDR2 YFSETQ. CDR3 length: 18 residues. CDR3 sequence: CASSFGRLAGGGTYEQYF. In DNA form, the CDR3 reads TGCGCCAGCAGCTTTGGGAGACTAGCGGGTGGGGGTACCTACGAGCAGTACTTC.

This clonotype was counted a few times. The chain is built from TRBV15 and TRBJ2-5; the D gene could be TRBD1 or TRBD2 (5 bases each). The CDR3 sequence is 12 residues long. Germline V gene sequence: CDR1 LNHNV, CDR2 YYDKDF (reference sequence). Trimming took off 8 bases at V and 3 bases at J, with 10 bases between the two ends. The CDR3 sequence is CATGTPKETQYF. The CDR3 DNA is TGTGCCACCGGGACGCCAAAAGAGACCCAGTACTTC.